The 27 T cell receptor beta chains below were found in one sample sequenced in a study of OX40 agonist ivuxolimab in advanced cancers. Using immunoSEQ multiplex PCR, the repertoire was profiled, and TCRdb retains in-frame clones only, with some absent. Of 50,000 to 75,000 clones listed, around 86% are singletons. The sample was CD4+ or CD8+ T cells sorted from blood, taken in a trial of the OX40 agonist ivuxolimab. The source is an adult with an advanced solid tumor such as melanoma, head and neck, liver or kidney cancer.

V is TRBV9 and J is TRBJ1-4, with 10 bases that match TRBD1. The CDR3 is made up of 17 amino acids. Germline V gene data show CDR1 as SGDLS and CDR2 as YYNGEE. The V segment lost 4 bases and the J segment 7 bases; nucleotides outside the gene matches: 13. DNA for the CDR3: TGTGCCAGCAGCCGGGACAGGGGTATAAGGTGGGGTGAAAAACTGTTTTTT. Its translation is CASSRDRGIRWGEKLFF.

This clone appeared a few times. The J gene is TRBJ1-6, the V gene TRBV6-1, with D perhaps matching TRBD1 (5 bases). Germline V gene sequence: CDR1 MNHNS, CDR2 SASEGT. This CDR3 is 14 amino acids long. V was shortened by 3 bases and J by 7 bases, with 10 bases between the two germline ends. This CDR3 reads CASSEQGGNSPLHF. The CDR3 DNA reads TGTGCCAGCAGTGAGCAGGGAGGGAATTCACCCCTCCACTTT.

This chain joins TRBV6-1 and TRBJ2-1, with 8 bases fitting TRBD2. This CDR3 region has 15 residues. V was pared by 2 bases and J by 9 bases, with 9 bases of the junction left unmatched. CDR1 MNHNS and CDR2 SASEGT come from the germline V gene. This CDR3 is CASSEWTGGFGEQFF. The CDR3 nucleotides are TGTGCCAGCAGTGAATGGACGGGAGGGTTCGGTGAGCAGTTCTTC.

This clone was counted a single time. This sequence joins TRBV27 and TRBJ1-1, with 8 bases matching TRBD1. V lost 5 bases and J lost 1; bases outside the gene matches: 9. Per germline, CDR1 MNHEY and CDR2 SMNVEV (reference sequence). CDR3 size: 16 residues. The CDR3 DNA reads TGTGCCAGCAGTCCGTATCCAGGGGGCGGGAACACTGAAGCTTTCTTT. Protein sequence: CASSPYPGGGNTEAFF.

This chain joins TRBV6-6 and TRBJ2-7, with D hard to call. Germline values: CDR1 MNHNY, CDR2 SVGAGI (reference sequence). V was clipped by 0 bases and J by 4 bases, with 7 bases between them. The CDR3 consists of 13 residues. Written as DNA, the CDR3 is TGTGCCAGCAGTTACTCCACAACTTACGAGCAGTACTTC. This encodes CASSYSTTYEQYF.

The chain employs TRBV7-2 and TRBJ2-1, with D unresolved. Germline V gene data show CDR1 as SGHTA and CDR2 as FQGNSA. V lost 5 bases to trimming and J lost 4 bases, with 18 bases between them. The CDR3 sequence is 16 residues long. For the CDR3, the DNA is TGTGCCAGCAGCATTTACCTGGGGAAGGTATACAATGAGCAGTTCTTC. Amino acid sequence: CASSIYLGKVYNEQFF.

The DNA for the CDR3 is TGTGCCAGCAGTGAGGGGGCTGGGGCCAACGTCCTGACTTTC. Translated: CASSEGAGANVLTF. The chain uses TRBV2 and TRBJ2-6; perhaps D is TRBD1 or TRBD2 (5 bases each). The CDR3 spans 14 residues. The germline CDR1 and CDR2 sequences are SNHLY and FYNNEI. V was cut by 3 bases and J by 2 bases, with 5 bases left in between.

This clone was observed once. The chain recombines TRBV15 with TRBJ2-1, with D hard to call. Trimming removed 0 bases from V and 5 bases from J, with 5 bases in between. Looked up from germline, CDR1 is LNHNV and CDR2 is YYDKDF (reference sequence). The CDR3 contains 13 residues. The CDR3 spells CATSREVHNEQFF. DNA of the CDR3: TGTGCCACCAGCAGAGAAGTTCACAATGAGCAGTTCTTC.

The rearrangement links TRBV4-1 to TRBJ2-2; a weak D match, TRBD2 (6 bases). Trimming shortened V by 0 bases and J by 1 base, and 9 bases separated the two germline ends. The V gene's germline CDR1 is MGHRA and CDR2 YSYEKL. The CDR3 runs 16 residues. CDR3 sequence reads: CASSQDRGRNTGELFF. The CDR3 coding sequence is TGCGCCAGCAGCCAAGATCGGGGGAGGAACACCGGGGAGCTGTTTTTT.

The chain has TRBV27 and TRBJ2-1; 10 nucleotides line up with TRBD2. This CDR3 spans 19 amino acids. V was clipped by 3 bases and J by 0 bases; unmatched bases: 11. Germline CDR1 MNHEY, CDR2 SMNVEV (reference sequence). The CDR3 sequence: CASSFASGGLRASYNEQFF. DNA for the CDR3: TGTGCCAGCAGTTTTGCTAGCGGGGGCCTAAGGGCCTCCTACAATGAGCAGTTCTTC.

The J gene is TRBJ2-1, the V gene TRBV19, with D possibly being TRBD2 (6 bases). CDR1 and CDR2 (germline): LNHDA, SQIVND (reference sequence). The V gene lost 5 bases and the J gene lost 0 bases, with 20 bases spanning the gap. The CDR3 totals 18 residues. CDR3 in amino acids: CASSLYLSGSSSYNEQFF. Written as DNA, the CDR3 is TGTGCCAGTAGTCTTTACCTTAGCGGATCTAGCTCCTACAATGAGCAGTTCTTC. The whole variable domain, filled in from reference TRBV19 and TRBJ2-1, reads DGGITQSPKYLFRKEGQNVTLSCEQNLNHDAMYWYRQDPGQGLRLIYYSQIVNDFQKGDIAEGYSVSREKKESFPLTVTSAQKNPTAFYLCASSLYLSGSSSYNEQFFGPGTRLTVL.

This clone was picked up a small number of times. The chain employs TRBV28 and TRBJ2-7; 8 positions match TRBD2. Germline V gene lookup returns CDR1 MDHEN and CDR2 SYDVKM. V dropped 4 bases and J dropped 6; count of bases not matched to a gene: 11. This CDR3 is 15 amino acids long. CDR3 loop: CASSSTSTGGLEQYF. The DNA for the CDR3 is TGTGCCAGCAGTTCTACTTCTACGGGAGGGCTCGAGCAGTACTTC.

V gene TRBV4-2 combines with J gene TRBJ2-1, with 7 nucleotides matching TRBD2. The germline V gene has CDR1 LGHNA and CDR2 YNFKEQ. The CDR3 spans 18 residues. The trim removed 6 bases at V and 0 bases at J, leaving 14 bases unmatched. CDR3 amino acids: CASRRQGFGGDSYNEQFF. The DNA for the CDR3 is TGTGCCAGCAGAAGGCAGGGTTTTGGGGGGGACTCCTACAATGAGCAGTTCTTC.

The V and J genes are TRBV5-6 and TRBJ2-2; D not resolved. The V gene lost 4 bases and the J gene lost 4 bases, with 11 bases spanning the gap. The CDR3 extends over 14 amino acids. The germline V gene encodes CDR1 SGHDT and CDR2 YYEEEE. As DNA, the CDR3 is TGTGCCAGCAGCCCAATTCCGAGCACCGGGGAGCTGTTTTTT. Translated: CASSPIPSTGELFF.

The CDR3 here is CSARDLYRAHF. DNA of the CDR3: TGCAGTGCTAGAGATCTTTACCGGGCCCACTTT. This chain joins TRBV20-1 and TRBJ1-6; the D is unclear. CDR1 and CDR2 (germline): DFQATT, SNEGSKA (reference sequence). The CDR3 covers 11 residues. Trimming removed 0 bases from V and 18 bases from J, with 12 bases in between.

The chain combines TRBV6-6 with TRBJ2-1; 10 nucleotides match TRBD2. This CDR3 comprises 16 residues. V lost 8 bases and J lost 5; bases outside the gene matches: 12. Per the germline V gene, CDR1 is MNHNY and CDR2 is SVGAGI (reference sequence). The CDR3, as DNA: TGTGCCAGCCGCAGGGGCCTAGCGGGGGTAAACAATGAGCAGTTCTTC. Translating gives CASRRGLAGVNNEQFF.

V gene TRBV6-5 combines with J gene TRBJ1-6; no clear D. This CDR3 comprises 14 residues. CDR1 and CDR2 (germline): MNHEY, SVGAGI. Between the trimmed V and J ends, which lost 6 bases and 5 bases, there was a span of 11 bases. DNA for the CDR3: TGTGCCAGCAGGCCCGGAAGAAATAATTCACCCCTCCACTTT. Protein sequence: CASRPGRNNSPLHF.

The V call is TRBV11-2, the J call TRBJ1-4; no definite D call. Trimming removed 8 bases at V and 3 bases at J, with 19 bases between. CDR1 and CDR2 (germline): SGHAT, FQNNGV. The CDR3 is 16 residues long. The CDR3 here is CASRSGRAAANEKLFF. Written as DNA, the CDR3 is TGTGCCAGCCGCTCAGGACGAGCCGCTGCTAATGAAAAACTGTTTTTT.

The gene calls are TRBV2 and TRBJ1-5; D gene ambiguous. Germline CDR1 SNHLY, CDR2 FYNNEI. This CDR3 has 14 residues. Trimming left V 3 bases short and J 7 bases short, with 13 bases between. The CDR3, as DNA: TGTGCCAGCAGTGAGCTCGGGGTCGGCCAGCCCCAGCATTTT. It translates to CASSELGVGQPQHF.

This sequence joins TRBV6-1 and TRBJ1-1, with 8 bases fitting TRBD1. The CDR3 runs to 12 residues. Trimming cost V 3 bases and J 11 bases; bases outside gene matches: 5. Germline CDR1 and CDR2: MNHNS and SASEGT. CDR3 residues: CASSERTGRAFF. The CDR3 bases are TGTGCCAGCAGTGAGCGGACAGGGAGGGCTTTCTTT.

The chain combines TRBV30 with TRBJ1-6, with D uncertain. CDR3 size: 14 residues. CDR1 is GTSNPN, CDR2 SVGIG, per germline (reference sequence). V gave up 3 bases and J gave up 4 bases, with 10 bases separating them. The CDR3 DNA reads TGTGCCTGGAGCCTACAGCCATATAATTCACCCCTCCACTTT. Translating gives CAWSLQPYNSPLHF.

The chain is built from TRBV7-2 and TRBJ2-3; 11 bases are a match to TRBD2. The germline CDR1 and CDR2 sequences are SGHTA and FQGNSA. The trim removed 5 bases at V and 3 bases at J, leaving 10 bases unmatched. The CDR3 consists of 17 residues. The CDR3 DNA follows: TGTGCCAGCAGCCTCAAATCGGCTAGCGGGGGGACAGATACGCAGTATTTT. It yields the protein CASSLKSASGGTDTQYF.

The chain has TRBV2 and TRBJ1-2, with D maybe TRBD1 (5 bases). Germline CDR1 is SNHLY and CDR2 is FYNNEI. CDR3 length equals 12 residues. V lost 5 bases, J lost 2 bases, and 6 bases lay in between. CDR3 loop: CASSPGNYGYTF. CDR3 sequence (DNA): TGTGCCAGCAGTCCAGGGAACTATGGCTACACCTTC.

The V gene is TRBV7-2, the J gene TRBJ2-1; D call uncertain. The germline V gene encodes CDR1 SGHTA and CDR2 FQGNSA. The CDR3 loop spans 13 amino acids. V shed 1 base and J shed 6 bases, with 7 bases lying between them. The CDR3 loop reads CASSLGTPNEQFF. The CDR3, as DNA: TGTGCCAGCAGCTTAGGGACCCCCAATGAGCAGTTCTTC.

The chain uses TRBV4-3 and TRBJ2-7; maybe TRBD1 (6 bases). Germline assignment: CDR1 LGHNA and CDR2 YSLEER. CDR3 length: 13 amino acids. V was clipped by 2 bases and J by 3 bases, with 8 bases between them. CDR3 amino acids: CASSQTQGYEQYF. The DNA for the CDR3 is TGCGCCAGCAGCCAAACACAGGGCTACGAGCAGTACTTC.

This sequence joins TRBV27 and TRBJ2-3, with D uncertain. The germline V gene encodes CDR1 MNHEY and CDR2 SMNVEV (reference sequence). V was shortened by 5 bases and J by 1 base, with 13 bases between the two germline ends. This CDR3 comprises 15 residues. CDR3 loop: CASSGSKFGTDTQYF. The CDR3 DNA sequence: TGTGCCAGCAGTGGATCAAAGTTCGGCACAGATACGCAGTATTTT.

The V and J genes are TRBV6-5 and TRBJ2-1, with D unresolved. The CDR3 consists of 14 residues. Trimming took 2 bases from V and 8 from J, leaving 13 bases between them. Germline CDR1 MNHEY, CDR2 SVGAGI. The CDR3 here is CASSYARPGYEQFF. The CDR3 DNA reads TGTGCCAGCAGTTACGCCCGACCTGGATATGAGCAGTTCTTC.